The 25 T cell receptor beta chains reported below all come from one sample, sequenced in a study of shared clonotypes between healthy human individuals. The naive CD8 fraction comprised CD45RO-negative cells positively selected for CCR7 and excluded terminally differentiated effector memory CD45RA+ cells. Repertoires were generated with immunoSEQ multiplex PCR, while TCRdb's copy carries only in-frame clones and drops some. The sample lists approximately 600,000 clones; 85% to 95% were seen once. Source material: naive CD8+ T cells sorted from blood. These receptors all stem from a woman aged 25 to 39 in good health.

This rearrangement joins TRBV13 to TRBJ2-5, with a weak D call TRBD1 (6 bases). Trimming took off 5 bases at V and 0 bases at J, with 10 bases between the two ends. The CDR3 is 14 amino acids. Germline lookup yields CDR1 PRHDT and CDR2 FYEKMQ (reference sequence). The CDR3 is CASSRTAYQETQYF. In DNA form, the CDR3 reads TGTGCCAGCAGCCGGACAGCGTACCAAGAGACCCAGTACTTC.

The chain is built from TRBV23-1 and TRBJ2-4, with D perhaps given as TRBD1 or TRBD2 (6 bases each). TRBV23-1 is filed as an ORF, its function uncertain. The ends were cut back, 0 bases at V and 6 bases at J, with 15 bases in the middle. CDR3 size: 16 residues. This chain's CDR3 is CASSQSEGTGRNIQYF. CDR3 sequence (DNA): TGCGCCAGCAGTCAATCGGAGGGAACAGGGAGAAACATTCAGTACTTC.

The rearrangement joins TRBV7-9 to TRBJ1-2; a weak D match, TRBD1 (5 bases). The germline CDR1 and CDR2 sequences are SEHNR and FQNEAQ (reference sequence). V gave up 5 bases and J gave up 4 bases, with 14 bases separating them. The CDR3 spans 14 residues. The DNA of the CDR3 is TGTGCCAGCAGCCCCCCCGACAGAACCTATGGCTACACCTTC. The encoded protein is CASSPPDRTYGYTF.

This CDR3 reads CASSFGAGGMGEQFF. The DNA of the CDR3 is TGTGCCAGCAGTTTCGGAGCGGGAGGGATGGGTGAGCAGTTCTTC. This chain links TRBV27 with TRBJ2-1; 10 nucleotides agree with TRBD2. V dropped 3 bases and J dropped 9; count of bases not matched to a gene: 8. The CDR3 consists of 15 residues. Germline V lookup: CDR1 MNHEY, CDR2 SMNVEV (reference sequence).

The chain has TRBV4-1 and TRBJ1-3; the D is unclear. V dropped 2 bases and J dropped 0 bases, with 17 bases sitting between them. From germline, CDR1 is MGHRA and CDR2 YSYEKL. The CDR3 length is 18 residues. The CDR3 DNA follows: TGCGCCAGCAGCCAATGGGCTGGGTCCGGGAGCTCTGGAAACACCATATATTTT. Translated, it gives CASSQWAGSGSSGNTIYF.

The chain has TRBV15 and TRBJ1-6; D uncertain. The germline gives CDR1 LNHNV, CDR2 YYDKDF (reference sequence). V shed 8 bases and J shed 7 bases, with 9 bases lying between them. CDR3 length equals 12 residues. The chain's CDR3 is CATAHLNSPLHF. Here the CDR3 DNA reads TGTGCCACCGCACACTTAAATTCACCCCTCCACTTT.

The V gene is TRBV9, the J gene TRBJ2-7, with D possibly TRBD2 on 6 matching bases. Germline loops: CDR1 SGDLS, CDR2 YYNGEE. The CDR3 has 14 residues. V was cut by 4 bases and J by 9 bases, with 20 bases left in between. The CDR3 DNA sequence: TGTGCCAGCAGCCCAGGCGGGGATTTAATATCGCAGTACTTC. Its protein is CASSPGGDLISQYF. Using reference TRBV9 and TRBJ2-7 for the parts outside the CDR3, the full variable domain is DSGVTQTPKHLITATGQRVTLRCSPRSGDLSVYWYQQSLDQGLQFLIQYYNGEERAKGNILERFSAQQFPDLHSELNLSSLELGDSALYFCASSPGGDLISQYFGPGTRLTVT.

The J gene is TRBJ1-1, the V gene TRBV5-5; tentative D call: TRBD1 (6 bases). V was clipped by 3 bases and J by 5 bases, with 14 bases between them. The CDR3 covers 14 residues. Germline CDR1 SGHKS, CDR2 YYEKEE (reference sequence). CDR3 amino acids: CASSYIQGWTEAFF. The DNA of the CDR3 is TGTGCCAGCAGCTATATACAGGGTTGGACTGAAGCTTTCTTT.

V is TRBV10-3 and J is TRBJ2-7, with 14 bases that match TRBD2. The CDR3 spans 16 residues. Per germline, CDR1 ENHRY and CDR2 SYGVKD. The trim removed 2 bases at V and 2 bases at J, leaving 2 bases unmatched. This chain's CDR3 is CAISEGGLAGAYEQYF. The CDR3 DNA reads as TGTGCCATCAGTGAGGGGGGACTAGCGGGAGCCTACGAGCAGTACTTC.

The rearrangement joins TRBV6-6 to TRBJ2-2; no reliable D call. Trimming shortened V by 0 bases and J by 6 bases, and 5 bases separated the two germline ends. The CDR3 runs 13 residues. CDR1 and CDR2 (germline): MNHNY, SVGAGI (reference sequence). The CDR3 nucleotides are TGTGCCAGCAGTTACTCAGGGTCCGGGGAGCTGTTTTTT. Protein sequence: CASSYSGSGELFF.

The V and J genes are TRBV7-9 and TRBJ2-5; 7 bases are a match to TRBD1. With V trimmed by 2 bases and J by 5 bases, 5 bases remained unmatched. The CDR3 has 14 residues. The germline gives CDR1 SEHNR, CDR2 FQNEAQ (reference sequence). CDR3 sequence (DNA): TGTGCCAGCAGCTTAAACCAGGGGGTGGAGACCCAGTACTTC. Its protein product is CASSLNQGVETQYF.

This chain links TRBV25-1 with TRBJ2-7, with TRBD1 identical over 7 bases. With 6 bases clipped from V and 5 bases from J, the junction kept 7 bases outside the gene matches. Germline V gene data show CDR1 as MGHDK and CDR2 as SYGVNS. The CDR3 sequence is 13 residues long. The CDR3 reads CASSSQGTHEQYF. CDR3 sequence (DNA): TGTGCCAGCAGCTCACAGGGGACCCACGAGCAGTACTTC.

The rearrangement joins TRBV4-1 to TRBJ1-6; D perhaps matches TRBD1 (6 bases). Trimming shortened V by 1 base and J by 8 bases, and 12 bases separated the two germline ends. This CDR3 has 15 amino acids. CDR1 and CDR2 from the germline V gene are MGHRA and YSYEKL. CDR3 in amino acids: CASSQAAGVDSPLHF. In DNA, the CDR3 is TGCGCCAGCAGCCAAGCAGCAGGGGTTGATTCACCCCTCCACTTT.

The chain joins TRBV6-5 to TRBJ2-1; TRBD2 matches at 10 bases. Unmatched junction bases numbered 3, after V lost 6 bases and J lost 4 bases. Germline CDR1 reads MNHEY; CDR2 reads SVGAGI. The CDR3 spans 14 residues. The CDR3 reads CASSRTSGYNEQFF. In DNA, the CDR3 is TGTGCCAGCAGCCGGACTAGCGGTTACAATGAGCAGTTCTTC.

V and J are TRBV5-4 and TRBJ2-5, with D possibly TRBD1 on 5 matching bases. CDR1 SGHNT and CDR2 YYREEE come from the germline V gene (reference sequence). V shed 0 bases and J shed 5 bases, with 14 bases lying between them. The CDR3 runs to 15 residues. CDR3 amino acids: CASSLVGQAQETQYF. CDR3 coding DNA: TGTGCCAGCAGCTTGGTGGGGCAGGCCCAGGAGACCCAGTACTTC.

The rearrangement joins TRBV2 to TRBJ1-5, with D unclear. V gave up 3 bases and J gave up 0 bases, with 12 bases separating them. Germline assignment: CDR1 SNHLY and CDR2 FYNNEI. The CDR3 loop spans 16 amino acids. CDR3 protein: CASSEVESYSNQPQHF. In DNA form, the CDR3 reads TGTGCCAGCAGTGAGGTTGAGTCTTATAGCAATCAGCCCCAGCATTTT.

The J gene is TRBJ1-1, the V gene TRBV6-6, with a tentative D call TRBD1 (5 bases). The CDR3 totals 11 residues. V lost 4 bases, J lost 8 bases, and 8 bases lay in between. Germline CDR1 is MNHNY and CDR2 is SVGAGI (reference sequence). Written as DNA, the CDR3 is TGTGCCAGCAGTTTAGGGGTGGAAGCTTTCTTT. It translates to CASSLGVEAFF.

The chain uses TRBV6-6 and TRBJ2-7; D gene unclear. The CDR3 length is 12 residues. Trimming left V 5 bases short and J 6 bases short, with 11 bases between. CDR1 is MNHNY and CDR2 is SVGAGI in the germline V gene (reference sequence). As DNA, the CDR3 is TGTGCCAGCAGTCCTCAATTATTCGAGCAGTACTTC. Its protein product is CASSPQLFEQYF.

The rearrangement links TRBV7-6 to TRBJ2-2, with D tentatively TRBD1 or TRBD2 (5 bases each). The CDR3 covers 17 residues. Trimming took 5 bases from V and 0 from J, leaving 16 bases between them. CDR1 is SGHVS and CDR2 is FNYEAQ in the germline V gene. The CDR3 is CASSDPPRGANTGELFF. The CDR3 nucleotides are TGTGCCAGCAGCGATCCCCCAAGAGGGGCGAACACCGGGGAGCTGTTTTTT. Supplemented by reference TRBV7-6 and TRBJ2-2, the full variable domain reads GAGVSQSPRYKVTKRGQDVALRCDPISGHVSLYWYRQALGQGPEFLTYFNYEAQQDKSGLPNDRFSAERPEGSISTLTIQRTEQRDSAMYRCASSDPPRGANTGELFFGEGSRLTVL.

In nucleotides, the CDR3 is TGTGCCAGCAGCAAAGCAGACGCGGTCACCGGGGAGCTGTTTTTT. Amino acid sequence: CASSKADAVTGELFF. V and J are TRBV21-1 and TRBJ2-2; the D call TRBD2 from the table was never checked on the DNA. TRBV21-1 is labeled a pseudogene. This CDR3 comprises 15 residues.

The J gene is TRBJ2-7, the V gene TRBV7-9; possibly TRBD2 for D (7 bases). Germline values: CDR1 SEHNR, CDR2 FQNEAQ (reference sequence). This CDR3 region has 15 residues. The V end was cut by 5 bases, the J end by 0 bases, with 14 bases between. CDR3 DNA sequence: TGTGCCAGCAGCAAAGGGGCGGGGGCCTCCTACGAGCAGTACTTC. This sequence encodes CASSKGAGASYEQYF. The whole variable domain, filled in from reference TRBV7-9 and TRBJ2-7, reads DTGVSQNPRHKITKRGQNVTFRCDPISEHNRLYWYRQTLGQGPEFLTYFQNEAQLEKSRLLSDRFSAERPKGSFSTLEIQRTEQGDSAMYLCASSKGAGASYEQYFGPGTRLTVT.

This chain links TRBV5-6 with TRBJ2-2; D is unresolved. CDR1 and CDR2 (germline): SGHDT, YYEEEE. V lost 4 bases and J lost 0, with 1 base in between. The CDR3 has 12 amino acids. The CDR3 region has the DNA TGTGCCAGCAGCCCGAACACCGGGGAGCTGTTTTTT. This sequence encodes CASSPNTGELFF.

V is TRBV28 and J is TRBJ2-5, with 10 positions matching TRBD2. Losses at the gene ends were 3 bases for V and 4 bases for J; bases not matched to a gene: 5. Per the germline V gene, CDR1 is MDHEN and CDR2 is SYDVKM. The CDR3 spans 15 residues. In DNA form, the CDR3 reads TGTGCCAGCAGTTTCAAGCGGGAGGGCCCAGAGACCCAGTACTTC. This gives the protein CASSFKREGPETQYF.

The V gene is TRBV13, the J gene TRBJ1-1; the D gene is possibly TRBD1 (5 bases). This CDR3 has 15 residues. V gave up 4 bases and J gave up 7 bases, with 19 bases separating them. The germline V gene has CDR1 PRHDT and CDR2 FYEKMQ (reference sequence). The CDR3 loop reads CASSSPAAGSDEAFF. The CDR3 region has the DNA TGTGCCAGCAGCTCCCCGGCGGCAGGGAGTGATGAAGCTTTCTTT.

This CDR3 is CASSQYADLNTEAFF. DNA of the CDR3: TGTGCCAGCAGCCAATATGCGGATCTGAACACTGAAGCTTTCTTT. The chain is built from TRBV16 and TRBJ1-1; no clear D. This CDR3 has 15 amino acids. Trimming pared 1 base from V and 0 bases from J, leaving 9 bases between. From germline, CDR1 is KGHSY and CDR2 FQNENV.